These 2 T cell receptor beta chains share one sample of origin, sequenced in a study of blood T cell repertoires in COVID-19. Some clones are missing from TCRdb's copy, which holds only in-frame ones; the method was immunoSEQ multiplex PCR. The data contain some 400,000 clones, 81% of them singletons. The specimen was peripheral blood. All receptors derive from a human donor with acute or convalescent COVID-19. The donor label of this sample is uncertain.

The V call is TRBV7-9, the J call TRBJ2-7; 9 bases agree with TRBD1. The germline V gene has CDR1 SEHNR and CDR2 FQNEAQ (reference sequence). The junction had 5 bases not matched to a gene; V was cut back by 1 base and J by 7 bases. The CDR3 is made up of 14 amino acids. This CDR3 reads CASSLGDRGYEQYF. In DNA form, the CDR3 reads TGTGCCAGCAGCTTAGGCGACAGGGGGTATGAGCAGTACTTC.

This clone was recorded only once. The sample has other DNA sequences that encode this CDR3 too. The CDR3 sequence: CASSVGQGAYEQYF. CDR3 nucleotide sequence: TGTGCCAGCAGCGTCGGACAGGGGGCCTACGAGCAGTACTTC. V and J are TRBV9 and TRBJ2-7; the match to TRBD1 covers 10 bases. In germline, CDR1 is SGDLS, CDR2 YYNGEE. J gave up 2 bases and V 2 bases, and 1 base lay outside the gene matches. This CDR3 comprises 14 residues.